A single TCR beta chain is shown here with its context. PCR used 60 Vbeta primers and 13 Jbeta primers. Sequenced by immunoSEQ multiplex PCR; TCRdb stores in-frame clones only, minus some. The sample lists 150,000 to 200,000 clones, approximately 82% occurring once. V shed 4 bases and J shed 1 base, with 11 bases lying between them. The CDR3 runs 14 residues. Germline V CDR1 and CDR2: SGHRS, YFSETQ. The data are from a study of cytomegalovirus exposure and HLA in healthy donors. Sequencing was performed on PBMCs. The chain carries TRBV5-1 and TRBJ1-1, with a tentative D call TRBD1 (5 bases). The origin of this receptor is a young woman in good health and CMV-seropositive. CDR3 amino acids: CASSPRGGNTEAFF. The CDR3 DNA sequence: TGCGCCAGCAGCCCCCGGGGGGGGAACACTGAAGCTTTCTTT.